These 27 T cell receptor beta chains were all obtained from the same sample, sequenced in a study of blood T cells in healthy people across ages. Primers used in a second PCR of roughly 6 to 11 cycles were a sample-barcoded 5' primer and a J-beta primer mix. TCRdb recomputed calls from the 5' RACE reads with MiXCR, one row per CDR3 protein. The table includes more than 550,000 distinct CDR3 sequences, 22% detected once. Sequenced input: blood. Every receptor here comes from a man between 65 and 79 years old in good health.

The table lists this clonotype with many counts. This chain joins TRBV29-1 and TRBJ2-1; D could derive from TRBD1 or TRBD2 (5 bases each). Trimming cost V 0 bases and J 10 bases, with 13 bases left between them. The CDR3 has 13 amino acids. The V gene's germline CDR1 is SQVTM and CDR2 ANQGSEA. CDR3 region: CSVEEVPEGEQFF. CDR3 nucleotide sequence: TGCAGCGTTGAAGAAGTCCCTGAGGGGGAGCAGTTCTTC.

This clonotype was detected only a few times. A read error may produce the germline difference seen at one junction end. The J gene is TRBJ1-4, the V gene TRBV9; 9 bases agree with TRBD1. The CDR3 length is 15 residues. Germline V CDR1 and CDR2: SGDLS, YYNGEE. The CDR3 is CAGSVGQGRGEKLFF. In DNA form, the CDR3 reads TGTGCCGGCAGCGTGGGACAGGGTAGGGGGGAAAAACTGTTTTTT.

In its sample, this clonotype was seen a few times. J is TRBJ2-1 and V is TRBV20-1; the D gene is possibly TRBD1 (6 bases). The DNA end is more similar to TRBJ2-7, so the J call may be wrong. This CDR3 contains 15 residues. The germline V gene encodes CDR1 DFQATT and CDR2 SNEGSKA (reference sequence). This CDR3 is CSAKRDRRSSYEQYF. The CDR3 DNA reads TGCAGTGCTAAGAGAGACAGGAGAAGCTCCTACGAGCAGTACTTC.

The table lists this clonotype with a few counts. The chain uses TRBV4-3 and TRBJ2-1; 8 nucleotides align to TRBD2. This CDR3 is 15 amino acids long. The ends lost 4 bases at V and 6 bases at J; junction bases unmatched: 8. Germline CDR1 and CDR2: LGHNA and YSLEER. CDR3 sequence (DNA): TGCGCCAGCAGCCTGGGACTAGTCGCGAGCAATGAGCAGTTCTTC. Its protein is CASSLGLVASNEQFF.

The V and J genes are TRBV29-1 and TRBJ1-6; the match to TRBD1 covers 9 bases. The J segment lost 10 bases and the V segment lost 5 bases, leaving 3 bases of the junction unmatched. Per germline, CDR1 SQVTM and CDR2 ANQGSEA. The CDR3 totals 12 residues. CDR3: CSVRDRDSPLHF. The CDR3 DNA reads as TGCAGCGTTCGGGACAGGGACTCACCCCTCCACTTT.

The chain uses TRBV12-5 and TRBJ2-5; D is undetermined. Germline V gene lookup returns CDR1 LGHNT and CDR2 FRNRAP. The CDR3 is 16 residues long. The V end lost 1 base, the J end lost 3 bases, and 15 bases lay between the germline ends. The CDR3 spells CASGLGIQSGEETQYF. The DNA for the CDR3 is TGTGCTAGTGGTTTGGGCATTCAGAGTGGAGAAGAGACCCAGTACTTC.

This clonotype was detected a few times. The chain is built from TRBV20-1 and TRBJ1-4; 7 bases line up with TRBD1. The CDR3 totals 13 residues. The V gene end was trimmed by 4 bases and the J gene end by 7 bases; junction bases not matched to a gene: 6. Germline CDR1 and CDR2: DFQATT and SNEGSKA (reference sequence). This chain's CDR3 is CSAIQGRIEKLFF. In DNA form, the CDR3 reads TGCAGTGCTATACAGGGGCGTATTGAAAAACTGTTTTTT.

The chain employs TRBV12-3 or TRBV12-4 and TRBJ1-2; D gene uncertain. This CDR3 is 13 amino acids long. Trimming shortened V by 5 bases and J by 0 bases, and 7 bases separated the two germline ends. CDR3 coding DNA: TGTGCCAGCAGTGCCATGGCTAACTATGGCTACACCTTC. Translated: CASSAMANYGYTF.

The chain recombines TRBV12-3 or TRBV12-4 with TRBJ1-6; D may be TRBD1 (6 bases). V was pared by 5 bases and J by 8 bases, with 13 bases between. This CDR3 spans 14 amino acids. The CDR3 protein is CASSTGGLYSPLHF. For the CDR3, the DNA is TGTGCCAGCAGTACGGGGGGCCTTTATTCACCCCTCCACTTT.

On this clonotype itself: Germline is not matched at one junction end, which may reflect a read error. This chain uses TRBV7-8 with TRBJ1-2; weak D call: TRBD1 (6 bases). This CDR3 is built from 15 residues. The V gene's germline CDR1 is SGHVS and CDR2 FQNEAQ. This chain's CDR3 is CASSHRDTLNCGYTF. The CDR3 DNA reads as TGTGCCAGCAGCCACCGGGACACCCTTAACTGTGGCTACACCTTC.

The chain couples TRBV10-3 to TRBJ2-3; 10 nucleotides match TRBD2. Per the germline V gene, CDR1 is ENHRY and CDR2 is SYGVKD. The V and J ends lost 6 bases and 0 bases, in that order; junction bases with no gene match: 9. The CDR3 is 17 residues long. The CDR3 bases are TGTGCCATCAGCGATCCGGGACTAGCGACTAGCACAGATACGCAGTATTTT. This sequence encodes CAISDPGLATSTDTQYF.

This clonotype showed up just a few times. The chain links TRBV12-3 or TRBV12-4 to TRBJ1-2; 8 bases fit TRBD1. The trim removed 3 bases at V and 5 bases at J, leaving 5 bases unmatched. This CDR3 region has 14 residues. The CDR3 bases are TGTGCCAGCAGTTTCGGACAGGGCTGGTATGGCTACACCTTC. This translates into CASSFGQGWYGYTF.

This clonotype appeared a single time. The V gene is TRBV5-5, the J gene TRBJ2-5; 7 bases are a match to TRBD1. Per germline, CDR1 SGHKS and CDR2 YYEKEE (reference sequence). Trimming took 3 bases from V and 0 from J; bases not matched to a gene: 5. The CDR3 spans 15 residues. The CDR3 sequence: CASSSRQGDQETQYF. The CDR3 nucleotides read TGTGCCAGCAGCTCGAGACAGGGCGACCAAGAGACCCAGTACTTC.

This clonotype was seen a few times. The chain is built from TRBV4-2 and TRBJ2-5, with TRBD2 matching over 13 bases. The J call is in doubt because the DNA end fits TRBJ2-1 better. This CDR3 has 16 residues. Germline lookup yields CDR1 LGHNA and CDR2 YNFKEQ. This chain's CDR3 is CASSQQTSGGSYEQFF. The CDR3 nucleotides read TGTGCCAGCAGCCAACAGACTAGCGGGGGGTCGTATGAGCAGTTCTTC.

About this clonotype: At one of its ends the junction is not consistent with the germline gene, which may arise from a read error. This rearrangement joins TRBV6-5 to TRBJ1-1; no clear D gene. The CDR3 extends over 13 amino acids. Looked up from germline, CDR1 is MNHEY and CDR2 is SVGAGI. The CDR3 DNA is TGTGCCAGTAGTTACTACCCCTACACTGAAGCTTTCTTT. Amino acid sequence: CASSYYPYTEAFF.

The chain has TRBV7-2 and TRBJ2-7, with D perhaps assigned TRBD1 or TRBD2 (5 bases each). This CDR3 is 14 amino acids long. Germline CDR1 SGHTA, CDR2 FQGNSA. V was pared by 0 bases and J by 5 bases, with 11 bases between. CDR3 residues: CASSLAGVLHEQYF. CDR3 sequence (DNA): TGTGCCAGCAGCTTAGCGGGGGTACTGCACGAGCAGTACTTC. Full variable domain (outside the CDR3, taken from reference TRBV7-2 and TRBJ2-7): GAGVSQSPSNKVTEKGKDVELRCDPISGHTALYWYRQSLGQGLEFLIYFQGNSAPDKSGLPSDRFSAERTGGSVSTLTIQRTQQEDSAVYLCASSLAGVLHEQYFGPGTRLTVT.

Ten or more counts support this clonotype. The chain employs TRBV12-3 or TRBV12-4 and TRBJ2-7, with a weak D call TRBD2 (5 bases). The CDR3 is made up of 14 amino acids. Between the trimmed V and J ends, which lost 6 bases and 3 bases, there was a span of 15 bases. CDR3 sequence reads: CASRPRGQLYEQYF. The CDR3 DNA follows: TGTGCCAGCAGGCCTCGGGGTCAACTCTACGAGCAGTACTTC.

This clonotype was counted at least ten times. The chain has TRBV5-1 and TRBJ2-3; the D gene is possibly TRBD2 (6 bases). Germline values: CDR1 SGHRS, CDR2 YFSETQ. CDR3 length: 12 residues. Trimming cost V 3 bases and J 6 bases, with 8 bases left between them. CDR3 sequence (DNA): TGCGCCAGCAGCTGGGACTGGGATACGCAGTATTTT. Its translation: CASSWDWDTQYF.

This clonotype was counted a few times. This chain uses TRBV20-1 with TRBJ2-5, with 8 bases aligning to TRBD2. Germline assignment: CDR1 DFQATT and CDR2 SNEGSKA (reference sequence). The CDR3 is 14 residues long. After removal of 0 bases from V and 2 bases from J, the junction contained 2 bases not matched to a gene. CDR3 DNA: TGCAGTGCTAGAGATCCTAGCGGGCAAGAGACCCAGTACTTC. It translates to CSARDPSGQETQYF.

V gene TRBV2 combines with J gene TRBJ2-5; no definite D call. CDR1 is SNHLY and CDR2 is FYNNEI in the germline V gene. The CDR3 runs to 13 residues. Between the trimmed V and J ends, which lost 5 bases and 4 bases, there was a span of 11 bases. The CDR3 region has the DNA TGTGCCAGCAGTCTGACCCTCCGAGAGACCCAGTACTTC. It translates to CASSLTLRETQYF.

This clonotype was seen only a few times. The CDR3 bases are TGTGCCAGCAGTTTTGAGGTAGGCCAAGCGGGAACTAGCACAGATACGCAGTATTTT. It is translated as CASSFEVGQAGTSTDTQYF. The rearrangement uses TRBV12-3 or TRBV12-4 and TRBJ2-3; 7 bases agree with TRBD2. V shed 3 bases, J shed 0 bases, and the junction held 15 bases outside the gene matches. This CDR3 comprises 19 residues.

The chain has TRBV7-2 and TRBJ2-1; 8 bases match TRBD2. Trimming removed 1 base from V and 7 bases from J; junction bases left unmatched: 9. Looked up from germline, CDR1 is SGHTA and CDR2 is FQGNSA. The CDR3 spans 16 residues. The CDR3 sequence: CASSLGGSGARNEQFF. The CDR3 DNA is TGTGCCAGCAGCTTAGGTGGTAGCGGGGCCCGGAATGAGCAGTTCTTC.

The chain combines TRBV28 with TRBJ2-1; D tentatively fits TRBD1 or TRBD2 (7 bases each). V lost 7 bases, J lost 7 bases, and 17 bases lay in between. From germline, CDR1 is MDHEN and CDR2 SYDVKM. The CDR3 contains 14 residues. CDR3 region: CASIQGGGRNEQFF. In DNA, the CDR3 is TGTGCCAGCATCCAGGGGGGGGGACGGAATGAGCAGTTCTTC.

This clonotype was recorded a few times. The rearrangement uses TRBV20-1 and TRBJ2-1; 14 bases match TRBD2. This CDR3 contains 15 residues. Germline lookup yields CDR1 DFQATT and CDR2 SNEGSKA (reference sequence). Germline trimming cut 6 bases from V and 5 bases from J; bases unmatched to any gene: 6. The CDR3 protein is CSAHGLAGGNNEQFF. The DNA of the CDR3 is TGCAGTGCCCATGGACTAGCGGGAGGAAACAATGAGCAGTTCTTC.

V gene TRBV6-5 combines with J gene TRBJ2-3; D unclear. CDR1 is MNHEY, CDR2 SVGAGI, per germline. This CDR3 is 15 amino acids long. V lost 5 bases and J 2 bases, leaving 14 bases between the germline ends. CDR3 bases: TGTGCCAGCAGTATCCACAGTGGGGTCACAGATACGCAGTATTTT. This sequence encodes CASSIHSGVTDTQYF.

This clonotype was recorded only once. V usage is TRBV6-2 or TRBV6-3 and J usage is TRBJ2-1; TRBD2 might be the D (6 bases). CDR3 length: 15 amino acids. The germline gives CDR1 MNHEY, CDR2 SVGEGT. V lost 7 bases and J lost 5, with 18 bases in between. CDR3 DNA: TGTGCCAGCAAAATCTTGGGGGAGGTTAACAATGAGCAGTTCTTC. Its translation: CASKILGEVNNEQFF.

This clonotype came up a few times. This rearrangement joins TRBV29-1 to TRBJ1-2; D call uncertain. This CDR3 region has 12 residues. Trimming took off 4 bases at V and 4 bases at J, with 10 bases between the two ends. Germline CDR1 is SQVTM and CDR2 is ANQGSEA. Here the CDR3 DNA reads TGCAGCGTTGTGGACGGACCCTATGGCTACACCTTC. Protein: CSVVDGPYGYTF.